The entry that follows covers one T cell receptor beta chain sequence. Likely a read error: the CDR3 ends without its conserved phenylalanine or tryptophan. These data originate in a study of T cell repertoires in cytomegalovirus infection. Study-wide background: Both CMV infection and a matching HLA type were indicated by public TCR beta signatures.

With 0 bases removed from V and 0 bases from J, the gap between germline ends came to 12 bases. CDR3 length: 18 amino acids. Germline V gives CDR1 SGHAT, CDR2 FQNNGV. MiXCR was run by TCRdb on the reads, yielding one entry per CDR3 protein. Of around 530,000 distinct CDR3 sequences in the sample, about 17% were seen once. The chain recombines TRBV11-2 with TRBJ2-6; unclear D gene. The sequencing input was CD8+ T cells from PBMCs. This clonotype was sampled from a human donor in good health (CMV status not recorded). Some clones in this sample may be carry-over from other donors' samples. CDR3 residues: CASSLDFGFSSGANVLTL. DNA of the CDR3: TGTGCCAGCAGCTTAGATTTTGGGTTTAGCTCTGGGGCCAACGTCCTGACTTTA.